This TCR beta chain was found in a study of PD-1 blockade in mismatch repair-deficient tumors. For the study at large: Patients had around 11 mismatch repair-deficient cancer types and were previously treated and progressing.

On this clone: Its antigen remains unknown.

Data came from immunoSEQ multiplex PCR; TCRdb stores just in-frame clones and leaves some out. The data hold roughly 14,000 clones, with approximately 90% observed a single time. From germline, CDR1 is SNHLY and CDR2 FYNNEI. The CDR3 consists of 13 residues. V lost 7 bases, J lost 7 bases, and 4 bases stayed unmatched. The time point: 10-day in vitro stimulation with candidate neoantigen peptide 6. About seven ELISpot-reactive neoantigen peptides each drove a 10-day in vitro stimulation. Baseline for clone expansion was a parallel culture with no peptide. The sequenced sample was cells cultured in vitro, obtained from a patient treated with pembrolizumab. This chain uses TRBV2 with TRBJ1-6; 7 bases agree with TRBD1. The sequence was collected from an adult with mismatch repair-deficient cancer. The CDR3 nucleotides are TGTGCCAGCATAACGGACAGGAATTCACCCCTCCACTTT. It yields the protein CASITDRNSPLHF.